Listed here is a single TCR beta chain. The sample is drawn from a study of blood T cell repertoires in COVID-19. Study-level information: Italy, Spain and the United States were the sources of the convalescent and acute COVID-19 samples.

Assay: immunoSEQ multiplex PCR; the TCRdb copy retains only in-frame clones and omits some. The sample records roughly 100,000 clones, 70% to 85% being singletons. Trimming took 6 bases from V and 0 from J, leaving 20 bases between them. CDR3 length equals 17 residues. The germline V gene has CDR1 MGHDK and CDR2 SYGVNS. The TCR originated in a man in his 70s with acute or convalescent COVID-19. The rearrangement links TRBV25-1 to TRBJ1-2, with a weak D call TRBD1 (6 bases). The sequencing sample was made of peripheral blood. The CDR3 reads CASRGQGQLSPNYGYTF. CDR3 DNA sequence: TGTGCCAGCAGGGGACAAGGACAGCTTTCCCCTAACTATGGCTACACCTTC.